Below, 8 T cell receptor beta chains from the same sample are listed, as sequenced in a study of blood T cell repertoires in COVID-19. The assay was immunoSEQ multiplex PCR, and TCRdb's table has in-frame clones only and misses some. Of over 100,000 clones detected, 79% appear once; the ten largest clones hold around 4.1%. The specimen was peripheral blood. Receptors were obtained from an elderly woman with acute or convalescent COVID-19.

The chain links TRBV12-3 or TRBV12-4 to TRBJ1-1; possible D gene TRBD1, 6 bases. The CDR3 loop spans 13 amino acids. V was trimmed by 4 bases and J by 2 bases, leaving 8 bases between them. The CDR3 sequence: CASSWTANTEAFF. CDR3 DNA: TGTGCCAGCAGTTGGACAGCCAACACTGAAGCTTTCTTT.

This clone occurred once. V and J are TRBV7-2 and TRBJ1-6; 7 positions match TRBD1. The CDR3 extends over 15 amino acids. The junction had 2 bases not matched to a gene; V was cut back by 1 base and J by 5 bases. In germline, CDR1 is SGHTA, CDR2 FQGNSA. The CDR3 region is CASSLGDRNNSPLHF. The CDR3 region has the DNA TGTGCCAGCAGCTTAGGGGACAGAAATAATTCACCCCTCCACTTT.

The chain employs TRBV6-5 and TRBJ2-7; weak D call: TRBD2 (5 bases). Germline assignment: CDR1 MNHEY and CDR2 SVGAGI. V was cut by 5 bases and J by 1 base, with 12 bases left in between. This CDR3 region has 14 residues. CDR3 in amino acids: CASSPRRRSYEQYF. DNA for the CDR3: TGTGCCAGCAGTCCCCGGAGGCGGTCCTACGAGCAGTACTTC.

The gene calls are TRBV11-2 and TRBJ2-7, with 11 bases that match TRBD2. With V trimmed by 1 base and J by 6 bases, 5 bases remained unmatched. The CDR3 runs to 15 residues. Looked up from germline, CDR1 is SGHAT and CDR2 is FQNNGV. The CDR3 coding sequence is TGTGCCAGCAGCTTAGGCGGGACTAGCGGTGGCGAGCAGTACTTC. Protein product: CASSLGGTSGGEQYF.

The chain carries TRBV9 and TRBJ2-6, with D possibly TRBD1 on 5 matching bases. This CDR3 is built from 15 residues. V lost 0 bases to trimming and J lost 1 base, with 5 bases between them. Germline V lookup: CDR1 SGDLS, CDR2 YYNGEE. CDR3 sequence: CASSVAGSGANVLTF. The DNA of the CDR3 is TGTGCCAGCAGCGTAGCAGGGTCTGGGGCCAACGTCCTGACTTTC.

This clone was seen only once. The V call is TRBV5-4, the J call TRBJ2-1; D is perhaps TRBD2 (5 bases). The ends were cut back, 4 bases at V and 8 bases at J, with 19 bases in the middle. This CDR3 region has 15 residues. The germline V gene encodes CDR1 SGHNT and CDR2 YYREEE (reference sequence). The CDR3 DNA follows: TGTGCCAGCAGCGCCGGTAAGACGCCCGGGGATGAGCAGTTCTTC. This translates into CASSAGKTPGDEQFF.

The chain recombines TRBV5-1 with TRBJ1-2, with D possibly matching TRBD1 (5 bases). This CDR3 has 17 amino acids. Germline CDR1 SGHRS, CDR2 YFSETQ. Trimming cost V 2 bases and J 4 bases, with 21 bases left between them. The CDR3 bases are TGCGCCAGCAGCTTTGGAATAACGGGTCAGGGTGGCTATGGCTACACCTTC. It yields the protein CASSFGITGQGGYGYTF.

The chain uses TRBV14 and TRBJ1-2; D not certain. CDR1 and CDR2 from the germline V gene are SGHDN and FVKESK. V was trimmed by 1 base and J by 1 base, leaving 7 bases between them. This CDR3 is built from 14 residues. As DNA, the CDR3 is TGTGCCAGCAGCCAAGGGACTTTTAACTATGGCTACACCTTC. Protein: CASSQGTFNYGYTF.